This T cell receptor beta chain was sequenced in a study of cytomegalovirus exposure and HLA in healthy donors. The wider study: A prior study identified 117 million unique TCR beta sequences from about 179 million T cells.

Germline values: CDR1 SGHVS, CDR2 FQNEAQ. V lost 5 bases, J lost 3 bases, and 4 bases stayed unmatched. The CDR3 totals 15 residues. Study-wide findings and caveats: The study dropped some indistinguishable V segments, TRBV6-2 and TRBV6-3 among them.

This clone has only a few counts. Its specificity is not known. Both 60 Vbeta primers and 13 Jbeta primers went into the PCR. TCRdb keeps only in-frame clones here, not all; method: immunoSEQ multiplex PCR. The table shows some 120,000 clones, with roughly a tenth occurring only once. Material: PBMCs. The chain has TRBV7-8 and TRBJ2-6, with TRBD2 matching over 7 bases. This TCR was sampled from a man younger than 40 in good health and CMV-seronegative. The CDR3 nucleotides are TGTGCCAGCAGCCCGCGGGACTATGGGGCCAACGTCCTGACTTTC. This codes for CASSPRDYGANVLTF.